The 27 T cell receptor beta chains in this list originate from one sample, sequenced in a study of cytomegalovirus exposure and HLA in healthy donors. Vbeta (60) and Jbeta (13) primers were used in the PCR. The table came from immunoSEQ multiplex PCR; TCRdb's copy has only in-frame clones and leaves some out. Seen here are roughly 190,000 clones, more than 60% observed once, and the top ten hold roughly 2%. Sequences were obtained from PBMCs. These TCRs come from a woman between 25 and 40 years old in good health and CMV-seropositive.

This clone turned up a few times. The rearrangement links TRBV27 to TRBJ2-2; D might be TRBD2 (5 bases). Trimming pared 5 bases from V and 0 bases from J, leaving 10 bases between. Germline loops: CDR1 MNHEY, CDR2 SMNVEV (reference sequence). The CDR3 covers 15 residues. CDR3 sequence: CASSRGVTNTGELFF. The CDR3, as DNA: TGTGCCAGCAGTCGGGGTGTTACGAACACCGGGGAGCTGTTTTTT.

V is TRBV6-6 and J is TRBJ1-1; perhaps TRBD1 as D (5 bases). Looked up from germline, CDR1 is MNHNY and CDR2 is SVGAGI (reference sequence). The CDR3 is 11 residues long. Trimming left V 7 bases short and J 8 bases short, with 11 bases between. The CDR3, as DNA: TGTGCCAGCACCGATGGGGGGGAAGCTTTCTTT. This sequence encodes CASTDGGEAFF.

CDR3 region: CASSRTGLNEQFF. CDR3 in DNA: TGTGCCAGCAGCAGGACGGGGTTGAATGAGCAGTTCTTC. This chain connects TRBV5-6 to TRBJ2-1; a weak D match, TRBD2 (5 bases). Germline CDR1 reads SGHDT; CDR2 reads YYEEEE. This CDR3 is 13 amino acids long. Trimming cost V 4 bases and J 7 bases, with 12 bases left between them.

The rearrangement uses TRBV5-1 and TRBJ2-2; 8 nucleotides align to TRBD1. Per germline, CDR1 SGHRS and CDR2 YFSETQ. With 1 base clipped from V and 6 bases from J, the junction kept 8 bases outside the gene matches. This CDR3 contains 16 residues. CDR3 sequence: CASSLRTGNPAGELFF. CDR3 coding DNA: TGCGCCAGCAGCTTGCGGACAGGGAATCCGGCCGGGGAGCTGTTTTTT.

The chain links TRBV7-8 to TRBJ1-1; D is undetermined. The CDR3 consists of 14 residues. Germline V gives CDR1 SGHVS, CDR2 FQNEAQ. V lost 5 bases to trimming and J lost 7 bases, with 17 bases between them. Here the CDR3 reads CASSLGQGAIEAFF. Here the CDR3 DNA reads TGTGCCAGCAGCCTTGGGCAAGGTGCCATTGAAGCTTTCTTT. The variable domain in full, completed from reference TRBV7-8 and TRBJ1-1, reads GAGVSQSPRYKVAKRGQDVALRCDPISGHVSLFWYQQALGQGPEFLTYFQNEAQLDKSGLPSDRFFAERPEGSVSTLKIQRTQQEDSAVYLCASSLGQGAIEAFFGQGTRLTVV.

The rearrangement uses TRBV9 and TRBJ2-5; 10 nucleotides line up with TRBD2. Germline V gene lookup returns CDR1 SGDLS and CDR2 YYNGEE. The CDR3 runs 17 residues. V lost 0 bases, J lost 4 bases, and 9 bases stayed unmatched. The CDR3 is CASSVGASGGILETQYF. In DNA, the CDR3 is TGTGCCAGCAGCGTAGGGGCTAGCGGGGGCATTTTAGAGACCCAGTACTTC.

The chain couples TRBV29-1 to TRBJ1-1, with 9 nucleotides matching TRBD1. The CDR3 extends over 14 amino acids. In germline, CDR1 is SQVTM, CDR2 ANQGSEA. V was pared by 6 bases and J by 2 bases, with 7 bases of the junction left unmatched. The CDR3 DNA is TGCAGCGTGCGACAGGGGGGTAGAAACACTGAAGCTTTCTTT. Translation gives CSVRQGGRNTEAFF.

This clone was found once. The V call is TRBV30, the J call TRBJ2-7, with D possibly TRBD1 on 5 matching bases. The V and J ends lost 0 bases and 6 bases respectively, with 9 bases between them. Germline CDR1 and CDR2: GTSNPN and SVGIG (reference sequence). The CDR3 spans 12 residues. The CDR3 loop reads CAWSVVGLEQYF. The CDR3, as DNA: TGTGCCTGGAGTGTTGTGGGGCTCGAGCAGTACTTC.

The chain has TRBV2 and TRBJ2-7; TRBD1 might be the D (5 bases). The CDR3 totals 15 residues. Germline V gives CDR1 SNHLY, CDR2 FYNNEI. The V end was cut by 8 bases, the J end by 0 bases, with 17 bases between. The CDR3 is CASAVSTGASYEQYF. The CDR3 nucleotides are TGTGCCAGCGCTGTATCAACAGGCGCCTCCTACGAGCAGTACTTC.

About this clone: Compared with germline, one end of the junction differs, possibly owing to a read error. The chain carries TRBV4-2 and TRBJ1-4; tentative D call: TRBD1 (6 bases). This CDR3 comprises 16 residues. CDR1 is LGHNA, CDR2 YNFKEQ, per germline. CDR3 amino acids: CASSQGREGGNEKLFF. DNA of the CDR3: TGTGCCAGCAGTCAAGGGAGGGAGGGGGGTAATGAAAAACTGTTTTTT.

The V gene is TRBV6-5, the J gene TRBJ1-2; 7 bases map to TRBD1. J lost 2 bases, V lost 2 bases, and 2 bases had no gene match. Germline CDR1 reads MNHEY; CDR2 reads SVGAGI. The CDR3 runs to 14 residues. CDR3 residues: CASSYDRANYGYTF. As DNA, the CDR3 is TGTGCCAGCAGTTACGACAGGGCGAACTATGGCTACACCTTC.

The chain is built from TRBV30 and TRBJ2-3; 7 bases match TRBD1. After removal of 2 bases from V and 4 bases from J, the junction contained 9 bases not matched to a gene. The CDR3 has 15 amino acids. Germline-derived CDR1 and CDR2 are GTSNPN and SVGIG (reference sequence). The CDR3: CAWSNKQGPADTQYF. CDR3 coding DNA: TGTGCCTGGAGTAACAAACAGGGGCCCGCAGATACGCAGTATTTT.

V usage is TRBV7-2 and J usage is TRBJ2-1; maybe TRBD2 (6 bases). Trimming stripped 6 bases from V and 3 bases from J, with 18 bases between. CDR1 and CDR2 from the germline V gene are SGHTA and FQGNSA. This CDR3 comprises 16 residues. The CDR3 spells CASRLFGTEVYNEQFF. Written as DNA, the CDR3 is TGTGCCAGCAGACTCTTCGGGACTGAGGTCTACAATGAGCAGTTCTTC.

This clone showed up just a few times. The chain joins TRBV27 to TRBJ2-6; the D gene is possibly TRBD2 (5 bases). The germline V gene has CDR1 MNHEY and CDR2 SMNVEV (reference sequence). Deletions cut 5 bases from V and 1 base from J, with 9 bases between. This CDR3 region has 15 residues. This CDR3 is CASSRRTSGANVLTF. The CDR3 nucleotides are TGTGCCAGCAGTAGGAGGACTTCTGGGGCCAACGTCCTGACTTTC.

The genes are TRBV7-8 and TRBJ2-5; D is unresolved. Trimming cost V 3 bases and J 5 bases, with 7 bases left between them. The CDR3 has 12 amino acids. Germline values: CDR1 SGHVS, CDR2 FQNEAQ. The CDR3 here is CASSFYVETQYF. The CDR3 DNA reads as TGTGCCAGCAGCTTCTATGTCGAGACCCAGTACTTC.

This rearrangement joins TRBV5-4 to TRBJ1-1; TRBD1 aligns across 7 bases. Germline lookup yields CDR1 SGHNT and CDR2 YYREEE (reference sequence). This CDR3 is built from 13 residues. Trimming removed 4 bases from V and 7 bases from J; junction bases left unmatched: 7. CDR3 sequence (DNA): TGTGCCAGCAGCCTAGACAGGGTTGGTGAAGCTTTCTTT. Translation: CASSLDRVGEAFF.

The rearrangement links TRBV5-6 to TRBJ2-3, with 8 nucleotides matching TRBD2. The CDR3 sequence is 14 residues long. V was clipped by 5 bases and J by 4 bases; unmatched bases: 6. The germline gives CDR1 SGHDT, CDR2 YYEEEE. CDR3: CASRIGRVADTQYF. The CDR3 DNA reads TGTGCCAGCAGAATCGGGAGGGTGGCAGATACGCAGTATTTT.

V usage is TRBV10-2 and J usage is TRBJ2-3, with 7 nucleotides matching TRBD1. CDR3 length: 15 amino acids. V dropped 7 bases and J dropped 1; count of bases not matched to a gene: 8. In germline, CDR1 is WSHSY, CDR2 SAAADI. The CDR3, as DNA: TGCGCCAGCACGCCTAGGACAGGAGGCACAGATACGCAGTATTTT. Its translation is CASTPRTGGTDTQYF.

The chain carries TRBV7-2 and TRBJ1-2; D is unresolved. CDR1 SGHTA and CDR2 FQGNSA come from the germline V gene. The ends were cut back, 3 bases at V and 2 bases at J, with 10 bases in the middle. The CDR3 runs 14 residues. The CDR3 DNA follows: TGTGCCAGCAGCTTTTCAGGAACCAACTATGGCTACACCTTC. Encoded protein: CASSFSGTNYGYTF.

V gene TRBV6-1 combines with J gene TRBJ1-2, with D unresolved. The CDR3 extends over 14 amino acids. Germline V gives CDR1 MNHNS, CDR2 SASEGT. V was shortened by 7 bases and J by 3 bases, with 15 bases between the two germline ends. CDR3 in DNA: TGTGCCAGCAAAGCGACGGAGGTCTACTATGGCTACACCTTC. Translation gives CASKATEVYYGYTF.

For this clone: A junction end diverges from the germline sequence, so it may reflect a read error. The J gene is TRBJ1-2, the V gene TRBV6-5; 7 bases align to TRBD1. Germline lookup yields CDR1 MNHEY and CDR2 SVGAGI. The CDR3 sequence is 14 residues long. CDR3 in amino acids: CASSEGAPPYGYPF. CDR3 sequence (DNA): TGTGCCAGCAGCGAGGGGGCCCCACCCTATGGCTACCCCTTC.

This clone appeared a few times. The CDR3 reads CASSISAAAAGNTIYF. In DNA form, the CDR3 reads TGTGCCAGTAGTATTAGTGCCGCTGCTGCGGGAAACACCATATATTTT. This chain connects TRBV19 to TRBJ1-3; D is ambiguous. From germline, CDR1 is LNHDA and CDR2 SQIVND (reference sequence). The V end lost 3 bases, the J end lost 4 bases, and 16 bases lay between the germline ends. The CDR3 length is 16 residues.

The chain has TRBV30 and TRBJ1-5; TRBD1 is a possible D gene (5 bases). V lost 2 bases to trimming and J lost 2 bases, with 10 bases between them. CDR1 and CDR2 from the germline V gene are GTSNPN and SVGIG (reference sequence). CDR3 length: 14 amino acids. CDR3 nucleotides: TGTGCCTGGAGTAGGCAGGGTGGCAATCAGCCCCAGCATTTT. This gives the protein CAWSRQGGNQPQHF.

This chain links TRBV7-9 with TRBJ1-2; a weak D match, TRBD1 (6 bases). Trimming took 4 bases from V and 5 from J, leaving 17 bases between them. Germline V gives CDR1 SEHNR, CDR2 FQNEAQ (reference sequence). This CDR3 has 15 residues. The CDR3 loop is CASSSAERGWYGYTF. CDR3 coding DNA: TGTGCCAGCAGCTCCGCCGAGAGGGGGTGGTATGGCTACACCTTC.

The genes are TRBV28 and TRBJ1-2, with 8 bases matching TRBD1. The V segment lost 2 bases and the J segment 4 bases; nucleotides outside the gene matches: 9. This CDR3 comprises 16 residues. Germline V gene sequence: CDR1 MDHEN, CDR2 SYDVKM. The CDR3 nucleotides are TGTGCCAGCAGTTTACAGGGGGCCCGTGAGATCTATGGCTACACCTTC. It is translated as CASSLQGAREIYGYTF.

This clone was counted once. The CDR3: CASSLLGLNQPQHF. Here the CDR3 DNA reads TGTGCCAGCAGCTTATTGGGACTTAATCAGCCCCAGCATTTT. The chain employs TRBV7-2 and TRBJ1-5; TRBD1 might be the D (5 bases). This CDR3 comprises 14 residues. V was cut by 2 bases and J by 4 bases, with 9 bases left in between. Germline V gives CDR1 SGHTA, CDR2 FQGNSA.

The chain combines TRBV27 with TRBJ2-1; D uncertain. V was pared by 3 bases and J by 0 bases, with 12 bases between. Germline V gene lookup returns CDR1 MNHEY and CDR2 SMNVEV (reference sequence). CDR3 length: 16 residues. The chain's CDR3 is CASSFTLASSYNEQFF. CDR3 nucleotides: TGTGCCAGCAGTTTTACCCTGGCCAGCTCCTACAATGAGCAGTTCTTC.